The following is a TCR beta chain sequence with its context. This record comes from a study of STAT5B mutations in CD4+ large granular lymphocyte leukemia. About the study: Among healthy donors, a particular HLA allele went with more CDR3 'QG' motifs.

The assay was run at survey level. Sequenced by immunoSEQ multiplex PCR; TCRdb stores in-frame clones only, minus some. The table lists 30,000 to 40,000 clones, around 88% of them singletons. The CDR3 is 15 residues long. Germline values: CDR1 SGDLS, CDR2 YYNGEE. The V gene lost 4 bases and the J gene lost 2 bases, with 16 bases spanning the gap. The source is a human donor in good health. The gene calls are TRBV9 and TRBJ2-7; a weak D match, TRBD2 (6 bases). The sequenced sample consisted of CD4+ T cells from blood buffy coats. DNA of the CDR3: TGTGCCAGCAGCCCTAGGGGTAGCGGCGCCTACGAGCAGTACTTC. It translates to CASSPRGSGAYEQYF.